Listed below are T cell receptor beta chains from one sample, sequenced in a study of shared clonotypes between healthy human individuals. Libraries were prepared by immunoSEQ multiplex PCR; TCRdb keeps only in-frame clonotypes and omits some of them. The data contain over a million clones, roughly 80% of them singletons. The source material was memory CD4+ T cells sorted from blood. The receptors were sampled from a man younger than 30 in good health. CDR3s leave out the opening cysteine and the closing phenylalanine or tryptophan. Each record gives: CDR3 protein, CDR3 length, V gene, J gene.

cdr3_aa: ASSIATGELYGYT
cdr3_length: 13
v_call: TRBV19
j_call: TRBJ1-2

cdr3_aa: ASSANDREAETQY
cdr3_length: 13
v_call: TRBV9
j_call: TRBJ2-5

cdr3_aa: ASHTRGGGRAF
cdr3_length: 11
v_call: TRBV6-5
j_call: TRBJ1-1

cdr3_aa: ASSGEVGPQH
cdr3_length: 10
v_call: TRBV19
j_call: TRBJ1-5

cdr3_aa: AWSPRGDTQY
cdr3_length: 10
v_call: TRBV30
j_call: TRBJ2-3

cdr3_aa: ASSLLTGNQETQY
cdr3_length: 13
v_call: TRBV28
j_call: TRBJ2-5

cdr3_aa: ASSRSGLVDTQY
cdr3_length: 12
v_call: TRBV2
j_call: TRBJ2-3

cdr3_aa: ASSRQGLNTGELF
cdr3_length: 13
v_call: TRBV19
j_call: TRBJ2-2

cdr3_aa: ASSYSSDQPQH
cdr3_length: 11
v_call: TRBV6-6
j_call: TRBJ1-5

cdr3_aa: ASSQEVHEQY
cdr3_length: 10
v_call: TRBV28
j_call: TRBJ2-7

cdr3_aa: ASTREGGTAFYEQY
cdr3_length: 14
v_call: TRBV5-5
j_call: TRBJ2-7

cdr3_aa: ASSVQAMNEKLF
cdr3_length: 12
v_call: TRBV9
j_call: TRBJ1-4

cdr3_aa: ASTPGVASEAF
cdr3_length: 11
v_call: TRBV19
j_call: TRBJ1-1

cdr3_aa: ASSQTGSYT
cdr3_length: 9
v_call: TRBV18
j_call: TRBJ1-2

cdr3_aa: ASTQGGSLDTQY
cdr3_length: 12
v_call: TRBV28
j_call: TRBJ2-3

cdr3_aa: ASSMGQGVTYEQY
cdr3_length: 13
v_call: TRBV5-4
j_call: TRBJ2-7

cdr3_aa: ASIGGDNNSPLH
cdr3_length: 12
v_call: TRBV2
j_call: TRBJ1-6

cdr3_aa: ASSPRDRSDLNIQY
cdr3_length: 14
v_call: TRBV13
j_call: TRBJ2-4

cdr3_aa: ASSLVVGAMPQRGYGYT
cdr3_length: 17
v_call: TRBV7-9
j_call: TRBJ1-2

cdr3_aa: ASSLRLASETQY
cdr3_length: 12
v_call: TRBV5-4
j_call: TRBJ2-5

cdr3_aa: ASTSGGLDTGELF
cdr3_length: 13
v_call: TRBV7-2
j_call: TRBJ2-2

cdr3_aa: ASSSGLADGREQY
cdr3_length: 13
v_call: TRBV5-1
j_call: TRBJ2-7

cdr3_aa: ASSLGGAVQPQH
cdr3_length: 12
v_call: TRBV28
j_call: TRBJ1-5

cdr3_aa: ASSVASESGEQY
cdr3_length: 12
v_call: TRBV9
j_call: TRBJ2-7

cdr3_aa: ASSAGGRSPLH
cdr3_length: 11
v_call: TRBV9
j_call: TRBJ1-6

cdr3_aa: ASRGTGGGYQPQH
cdr3_length: 13
v_call: TRBV6-4
j_call: TRBJ1-5

cdr3_aa: ASSLTWERRNTIY
cdr3_length: 13
v_call: TRBV5-1
j_call: TRBJ1-3

cdr3_aa: ASSYQDNSPLH
cdr3_length: 11
v_call: TRBV5-4
j_call: TRBJ1-6

cdr3_aa: ASSIGQSSYEQY
cdr3_length: 12
v_call: TRBV11-2
j_call: TRBJ2-7

cdr3_aa: ASSEARQGWYGYT
cdr3_length: 13
v_call: TRBV6-1
j_call: TRBJ1-2

cdr3_aa: ASSGPGQGSSGANVLT
cdr3_length: 16
v_call: TRBV25-1
j_call: TRBJ2-6

cdr3_aa: ASSAQGETNQPQH
cdr3_length: 13
v_call: TRBV6-1
j_call: TRBJ1-5

cdr3_aa: ASSLAEGGGNIQY
cdr3_length: 13
v_call: TRBV7-2
j_call: TRBJ2-4

cdr3_aa: ASSAYLRGTEAF
cdr3_length: 12
v_call: TRBV7-2
j_call: TRBJ1-1

cdr3_aa: ASSASSGIYNEQF
cdr3_length: 13
v_call: TRBV2
j_call: TRBJ2-1

cdr3_aa: ASRSGTGPNYGYT
cdr3_length: 13
v_call: TRBV5-4
j_call: TRBJ1-2

cdr3_aa: ASSPGFDYNEQF
cdr3_length: 12
v_call: TRBV5-1
j_call: TRBJ2-1

cdr3_aa: ASSPLRADTEAF
cdr3_length: 12
v_call: TRBV7-9
j_call: TRBJ1-1

cdr3_aa: ASSESREQF
cdr3_length: 9
v_call: TRBV2
j_call: TRBJ2-1

cdr3_aa: ASSLASGSLGETQY
cdr3_length: 14
v_call: TRBV5-4
j_call: TRBJ2-5